This is a list of T cell receptor beta chains from one sample in a study of blood T cell repertoires in COVID-19. Sequenced by immunoSEQ multiplex PCR; TCRdb stores in-frame clones only, minus some. This table holds approximately 260,000 clones, about nine tenths found once. Material for sequencing was PBMCs or T cells enriched from blood (not recorded which). The receptors derive from a woman aged 30 to 39 with acute COVID-19. Each CDR3 is given with its conserved first and last residue. D genes are given only for firm matches. Size is stated for part of the rows, as once, few or many counts, or as a class when the clone is expanded.

clone size	D gene	J gene	V gene	CDR3 DNA	CDR3 protein
.	.	TRBJ1-1	TRBV27	TGTGCCAGCAGTCCCGCCCGGGGGGCAGTGAACACTGAAGCTTTCTTT	CASSPARGAVNTEAFF
few	TRBD1	TRBJ2-1	TRBV18	TGTGCCAGCTCACCACCCGGGACAGGGGGCACGAATGAGCAGTTCTTC	CASSPPGTGGTNEQFF
.	.	TRBJ2-7	TRBV2	TGTGCCAGCAATGGGCCAGGGGAGTACGAGCAGTACTTC	CASNGPGEYEQYF
.	.	TRBJ2-3	TRBV19	TGTGCCAGTACCCCCGGACTCGCCCTCACAGATACGCAGTATTTT	CASTPGLALTDTQYF
.	.	TRBJ1-1	TRBV2	TGTGCCAGCAGAACTGATCAGAACACTGAAGCTTTCTTT	CASRTDQNTEAFF
.	TRBD1	TRBJ2-7	TRBV12-3/TRBV12-4	TGTGCCAGCAGCCTCAGGGACAGCTACGAGCAGTACTTC	CASSLRDSYEQYF
.	TRBD1	TRBJ1-2	TRBV18	TGTGCCAGCTCACCGTCCGGGACAGGGAACTACACCTTC	CASSPSGTGNYTF
.	TRBD1	TRBJ1-5	TRBV28	TGTGCCAGCAAAATTGGACAGGGGGCGCCGCTGGTCCAGCCCCAGCATTTT	CASKIGQGAPLVQPQHF
.	.	TRBJ2-7	TRBV28	TGTGCCAGCAGCCCTTCCGGGACTCCCTCCTACGAGCAGTACTTC	CASSPSGTPSYEQYF
.	.	TRBJ1-2	TRBV2	TGTGCCAGCAGTGAAGCGTCGGTGACGACACGCCGCTACACCTTC	CASSEASVTTRRYTF
.	.	TRBJ1-1	TRBV7-3	TGTGCCAGCAGCTTAAACCGGGACACGACTGAAGCTTTCTTT	CASSLNRDTTEAFF
.	TRBD1	TRBJ2-7	TRBV6-2/TRBV6-3	TGTGCCAGCAGCACCCCCGGGACAGCTCACTACGAGCAGTACTTC	CASSTPGTAHYEQYF
.	TRBD1	TRBJ2-3	TRBV3-1/TRBV3-2	TGTGCCAGCTCGCGGCAGGGGGCGTCAGTCGGAGTATCAGATACGCAGTATTTT	CASSRQGASVGVSDTQYF
.	TRBD2	TRBJ2-3	TRBV10-1	TGCGCCAGCAGTGACCTTCCTAGCGGAAGCACAGATACGCAGTATTTT	CASSDLPSGSTDTQYF
once	.	TRBJ2-1	TRBV5-6	TGTGCCAGCAACCAACTAGTTTCCTACAATGAGCAGTTCTTC	CASNQLVSYNEQFF
.	.	TRBJ2-7	TRBV2	TGTGCCAGCAGTCAGGGACAATTACTCTCCTACGAGCAGTACTTC	CASSQGQLLSYEQYF
once	.	TRBJ1-3	TRBV30	TGTGCCTGGAGTTTCAGGGGATCCAGCTCTGGAAACACCATATATTTT	CAWSFRGSSSGNTIYF